This T cell receptor (beta chain) was sequenced during a study of immune evolution from preneoplasia to lung adenocarcinoma. Study-level points and caveats: T cell clonality was higher in KRAS-mutant than EGFR-mutant or wild-type nodules. Top clone frequencies peaked in normal lung, apparently declining through invasive adenocarcinoma.

Turning to this clone: Its target is unknown.

Histologic diagnosis was independently verified by two lung pathologists. The germline V gene encodes CDR1 LNHDA and CDR2 SQIVND (reference sequence). CDR3 size: 14 residues. With 8 bases clipped from V and 4 bases from J, the junction kept 10 bases outside the gene matches. Method: immunoSEQ multiplex PCR; TCRdb's copy keeps in-frame clones and lacks some. The table lists around 25,000 clones, approximately 74% of them singletons. Sequenced sample: FFPE invasive lung adenocarcinoma tissue. This receptor was taken from a person between 55 and 69 years old with invasive lung adenocarcinoma. Some clones in this sample may be carry-over from other donors' samples. The chain combines TRBV19 with TRBJ1-1, with 7 positions matching TRBD1. The DNA of the CDR3 is TGTGCCAGTGCCAGACAGGGAACGTCCACTGAAGCTTTCTTT. It is translated as CASARQGTSTEAFF. The full variable domain, completed using reference TRBV19 and TRBJ1-1, is DGGITQSPKYLFRKEGQNVTLSCEQNLNHDAMYWYRQDPGQGLRLIYYSQIVNDFQKGDIAEGYSVSREKKESFPLTVTSAQKNPTAFYLCASARQGTSTEAFFGQGTRLTVV.